This T cell receptor (beta chain) was sequenced during a study of cytomegalovirus exposure and HLA in healthy donors. Comment on this clone: This sample also contains other DNA sequences that code for the same CDR3.

The germline V gene has CDR1 SGHNT and CDR2 YYREEE (reference sequence). V dropped 4 bases and J dropped 2 bases, with 15 bases sitting between them. CDR3 length equals 15 residues. The primer mix had 60 Vbeta and 13 Jbeta primers. The data were produced by immunoSEQ multiplex PCR, yet TCRdb's version contains in-frame clones alone and is incomplete. Its listing shows about 130,000 clones. The sequencing sample was made of PBMCs. The receptor was isolated from a man younger than 30 in good health and CMV-seronegative. This chain links TRBV5-4 with TRBJ1-2, with D tentatively TRBD1 (6 bases). CDR3 bases: TGTGCCAGCAGCCTATCCCGGCAGGGGAACTATGGCTACACCTTC. This encodes CASSLSRQGNYGYTF.